The T cell receptor beta chain under discussion was sequenced for a study of T cells in Graves' hyperthyroidism and ophthalmopathy. V lost 6 bases and J lost 0, with 15 bases in between. The CDR3 loop spans 16 amino acids. CDR1 WNHNN and CDR2 SYGVQD come from the germline V gene (reference sequence). Amplified TCR beta CDR3 regions came from RNA transcripts. Carried out on the TCR CDR3, a first-round RT-PCR used the HTBI primer set. TCRdb used MiXCR to reprocess the multiplex PCR reads, holding one entry per CDR3 protein. This table has approximately 630,000 distinct CDR3 sequences, about a sixth appearing once.

The sequence was obtained from a woman aged 25 to 39 with Graves' hyperthyroidism. V gene TRBV10-1 combines with J gene TRBJ2-4, with D maybe TRBD1 (6 bases). Sequenced sample: blood. CDR3 region: CASREDRLLAKNIQYF. The CDR3 bases are TGCGCCAGCAGGGAGGACAGACTCCTAGCCAAAAACATTCAGTACTTC.